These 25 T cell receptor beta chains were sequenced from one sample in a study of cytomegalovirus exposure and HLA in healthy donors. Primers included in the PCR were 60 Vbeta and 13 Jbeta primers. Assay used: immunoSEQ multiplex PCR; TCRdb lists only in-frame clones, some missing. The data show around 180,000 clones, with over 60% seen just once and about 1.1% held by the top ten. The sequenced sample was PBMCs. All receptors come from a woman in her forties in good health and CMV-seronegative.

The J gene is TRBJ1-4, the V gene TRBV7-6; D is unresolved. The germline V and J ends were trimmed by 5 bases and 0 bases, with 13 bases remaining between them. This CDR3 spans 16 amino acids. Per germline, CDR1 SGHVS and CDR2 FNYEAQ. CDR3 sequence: CASSPSGGSTNEKLFF. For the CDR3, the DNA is TGTGCCAGCAGCCCCTCCGGCGGATCAACTAATGAAAAACTGTTTTTT.

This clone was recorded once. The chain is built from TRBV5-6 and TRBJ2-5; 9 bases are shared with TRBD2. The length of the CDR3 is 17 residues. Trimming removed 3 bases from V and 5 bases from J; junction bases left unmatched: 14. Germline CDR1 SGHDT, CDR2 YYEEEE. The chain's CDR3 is CASSYYGGSGSWETQYF. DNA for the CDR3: TGTGCCAGCAGCTACTATGGGGGTAGCGGGAGTTGGGAGACCCAGTACTTC. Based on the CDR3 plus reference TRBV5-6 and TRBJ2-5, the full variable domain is DAGVTQSPTHLIKTRGQQVTLRCSPKSGHDTVSWYQQALGQGPQFIFQYYEEEERQRGNFPDRFSGHQFPNYSSELNVNALLLGDSALYLCASSYYGGSGSWETQYFGPGTRLLVL.

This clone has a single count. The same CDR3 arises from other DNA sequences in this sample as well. CDR3 protein: CASSFSGSNQPQHF. The CDR3 bases are TGTGCCAGCAGTTTCAGCGGGAGCAATCAGCCCCAGCATTTT. This chain connects TRBV27 to TRBJ1-5; D is unresolved. CDR3 length: 14 amino acids. Per germline, CDR1 MNHEY and CDR2 SMNVEV (reference sequence). Trimming stripped 3 bases from V and 1 base from J, with 7 bases between.

CDR3 sequence reads: CASSLNRGQIFGYTF. DNA of the CDR3: TGTGCCAGCAGCTTAAATCGGGGACAGATATTCGGCTACACCTTC. The J gene is TRBJ1-2, the V gene TRBV7-2; 7 positions match TRBD1. Trimming removed 2 bases from V and 8 bases from J; junction bases left unmatched: 11. CDR3 length equals 15 residues. Germline CDR1 is SGHTA and CDR2 is FQGNSA.

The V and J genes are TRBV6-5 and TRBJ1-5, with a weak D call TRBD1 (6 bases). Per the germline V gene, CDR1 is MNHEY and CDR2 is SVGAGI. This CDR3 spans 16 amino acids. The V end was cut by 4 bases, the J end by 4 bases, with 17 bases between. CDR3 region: CASSSYATGRNQPQHF. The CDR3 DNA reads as TGTGCCAGCAGTTCCTACGCGACAGGAAGGAATCAGCCCCAGCATTTT.

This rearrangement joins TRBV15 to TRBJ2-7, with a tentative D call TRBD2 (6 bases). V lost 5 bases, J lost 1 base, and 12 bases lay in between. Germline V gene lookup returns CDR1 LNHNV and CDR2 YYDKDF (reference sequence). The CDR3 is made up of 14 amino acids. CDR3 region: CATSGGYPSYEQYF. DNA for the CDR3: TGTGCCACCAGCGGGGGGTACCCTTCCTACGAGCAGTACTTC.

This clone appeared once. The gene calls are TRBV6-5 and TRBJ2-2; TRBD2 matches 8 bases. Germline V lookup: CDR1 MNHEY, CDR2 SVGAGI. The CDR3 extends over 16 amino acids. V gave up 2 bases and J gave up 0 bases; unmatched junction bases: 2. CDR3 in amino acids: CASSYAGGPNTGELFF. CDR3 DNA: TGTGCCAGCAGTTACGCGGGGGGCCCGAACACCGGGGAGCTGTTTTTT.

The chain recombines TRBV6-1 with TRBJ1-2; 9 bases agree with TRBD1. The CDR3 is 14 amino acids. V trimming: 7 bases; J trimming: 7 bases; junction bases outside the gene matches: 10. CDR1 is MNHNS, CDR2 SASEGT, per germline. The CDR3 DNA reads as TGTGCCAGCATCCCACAGGGGGCGCTAGGTGGCTACACCTTC. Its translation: CASIPQGALGGYTF.

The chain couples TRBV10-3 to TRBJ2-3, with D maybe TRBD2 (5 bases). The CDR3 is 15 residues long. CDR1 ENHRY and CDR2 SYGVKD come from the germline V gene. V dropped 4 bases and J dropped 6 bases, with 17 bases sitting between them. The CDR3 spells CAISGGLGPMDTQYF. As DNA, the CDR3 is TGTGCCATCAGTGGAGGACTGGGCCCTATGGATACGCAGTATTTT.

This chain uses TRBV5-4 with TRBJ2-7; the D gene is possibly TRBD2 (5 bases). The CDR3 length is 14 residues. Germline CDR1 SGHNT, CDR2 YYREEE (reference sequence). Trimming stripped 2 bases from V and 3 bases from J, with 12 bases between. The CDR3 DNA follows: TGTGCCAGCAGCTTTTTCGGGGAGTACTACGAGCAGTACGTC. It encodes CASSFFGEYYEQYV.

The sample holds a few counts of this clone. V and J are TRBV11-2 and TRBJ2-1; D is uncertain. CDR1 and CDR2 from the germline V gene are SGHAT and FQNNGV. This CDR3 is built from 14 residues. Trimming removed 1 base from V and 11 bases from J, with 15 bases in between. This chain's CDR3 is CASSLVSDRLKQFF. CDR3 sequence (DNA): TGTGCCAGCAGCTTAGTGTCCGACCGACTGAAGCAGTTCTTC.

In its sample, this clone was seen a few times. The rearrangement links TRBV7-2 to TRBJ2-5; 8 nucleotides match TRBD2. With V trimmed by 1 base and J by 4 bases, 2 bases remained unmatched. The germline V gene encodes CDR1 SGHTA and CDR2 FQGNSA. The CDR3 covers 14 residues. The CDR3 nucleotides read TGTGCCAGCAGCTTAGGCGGGAGGTTAGAGACCCAGTACTTC. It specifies CASSLGGRLETQYF.

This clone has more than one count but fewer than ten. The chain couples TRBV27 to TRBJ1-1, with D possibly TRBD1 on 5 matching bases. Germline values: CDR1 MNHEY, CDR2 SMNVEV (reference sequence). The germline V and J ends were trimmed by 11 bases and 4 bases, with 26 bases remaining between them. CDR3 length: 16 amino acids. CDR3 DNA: TGTGCCGCGGCAAGAAACGGGGGAATTCTGGGCACTGAAGCTTTCTTT. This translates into CAAARNGGILGTEAFF.

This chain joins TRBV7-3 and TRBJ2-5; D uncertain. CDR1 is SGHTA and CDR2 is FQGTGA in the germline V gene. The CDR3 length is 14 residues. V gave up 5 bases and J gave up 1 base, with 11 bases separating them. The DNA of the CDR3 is TGTGCCAGCAGCCTCTCCCTCCTCCAAGAGACCCAGTACTTC. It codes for CASSLSLLQETQYF.

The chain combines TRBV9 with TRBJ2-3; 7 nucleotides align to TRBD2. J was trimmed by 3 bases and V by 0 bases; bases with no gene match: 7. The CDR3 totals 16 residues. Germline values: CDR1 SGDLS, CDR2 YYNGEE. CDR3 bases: TGTGCCAGCAGCGTAGGGTGGGAGGGCCGGACAGATACGCAGTATTTT. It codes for CASSVGWEGRTDTQYF.

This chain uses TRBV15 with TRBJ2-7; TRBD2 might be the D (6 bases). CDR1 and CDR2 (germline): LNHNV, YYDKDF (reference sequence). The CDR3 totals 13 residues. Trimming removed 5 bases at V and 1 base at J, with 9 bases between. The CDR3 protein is CATSQGTSYEQYF. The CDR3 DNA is TGTGCCACCAGCCAAGGGACTTCCTACGAGCAGTACTTC.

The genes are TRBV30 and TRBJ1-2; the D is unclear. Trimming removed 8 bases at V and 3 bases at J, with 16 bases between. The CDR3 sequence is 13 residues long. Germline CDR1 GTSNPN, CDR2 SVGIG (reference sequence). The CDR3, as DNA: TGTGCCGCCGGGGAGGGCGCGGACTATGGCTACACCTTC. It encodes CAAGEGADYGYTF.

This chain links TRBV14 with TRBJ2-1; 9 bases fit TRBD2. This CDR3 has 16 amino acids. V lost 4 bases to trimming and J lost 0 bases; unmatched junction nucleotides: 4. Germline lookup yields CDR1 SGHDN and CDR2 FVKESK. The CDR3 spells CASSPLAGGSYNEQFF. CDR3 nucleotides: TGTGCCAGCAGCCCACTAGCGGGCGGCTCCTACAATGAGCAGTTCTTC.

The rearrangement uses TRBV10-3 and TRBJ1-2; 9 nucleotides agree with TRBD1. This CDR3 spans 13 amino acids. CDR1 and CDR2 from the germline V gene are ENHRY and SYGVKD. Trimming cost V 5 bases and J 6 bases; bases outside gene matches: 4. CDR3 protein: CAISYRDRDGYTF. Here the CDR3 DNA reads TGTGCCATCAGTTACCGGGACAGGGATGGCTACACCTTC.

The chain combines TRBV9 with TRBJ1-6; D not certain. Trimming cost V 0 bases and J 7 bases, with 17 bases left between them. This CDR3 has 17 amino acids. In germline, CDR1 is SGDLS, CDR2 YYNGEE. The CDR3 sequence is CASSVGVWEGTNSPLHF. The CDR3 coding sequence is TGTGCCAGCAGCGTAGGAGTTTGGGAGGGAACAAATTCACCCCTCCACTTT.

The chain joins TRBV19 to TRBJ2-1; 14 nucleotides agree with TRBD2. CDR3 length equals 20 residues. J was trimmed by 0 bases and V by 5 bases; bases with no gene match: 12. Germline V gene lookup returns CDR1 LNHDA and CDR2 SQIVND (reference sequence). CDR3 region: CASSSPPGTSGSPSYNEQFF. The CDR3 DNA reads TGTGCCAGTAGTTCGCCTCCCGGGACTAGCGGGAGTCCCTCCTACAATGAGCAGTTCTTC.

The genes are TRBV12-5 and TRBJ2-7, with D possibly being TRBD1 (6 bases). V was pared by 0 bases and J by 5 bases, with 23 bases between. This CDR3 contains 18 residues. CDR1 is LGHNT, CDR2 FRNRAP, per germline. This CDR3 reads CASGLVGRGTVYRDEQYF. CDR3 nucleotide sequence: TGTGCTAGTGGTTTGGTCGGCAGGGGAACGGTTTATCGCGACGAGCAGTACTTC. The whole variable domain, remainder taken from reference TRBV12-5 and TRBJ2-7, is DARVTQTPRHKVTEMGQEVTMRCQPILGHNTVFWYRQTMMQGLELLAYFRNRAPLDDSGMPKDRFSAEMPDATLATLKIQPSEPRDSAVYFCASGLVGRGTVYRDEQYFGPGTRLTVT.

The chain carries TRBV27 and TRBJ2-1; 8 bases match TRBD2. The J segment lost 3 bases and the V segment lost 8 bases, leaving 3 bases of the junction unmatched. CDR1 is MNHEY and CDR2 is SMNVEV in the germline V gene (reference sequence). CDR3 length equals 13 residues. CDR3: CASGGLVYNEQFF. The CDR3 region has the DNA TGTGCCAGCGGGGGACTAGTCTACAATGAGCAGTTCTTC.

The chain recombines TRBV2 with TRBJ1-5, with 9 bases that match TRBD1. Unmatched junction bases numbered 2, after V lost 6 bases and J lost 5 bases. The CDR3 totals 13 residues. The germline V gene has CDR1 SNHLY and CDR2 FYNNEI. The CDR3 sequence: CASSGQGHQPQHF. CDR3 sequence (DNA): TGTGCCAGCAGCGGACAGGGGCATCAGCCCCAGCATTTT.

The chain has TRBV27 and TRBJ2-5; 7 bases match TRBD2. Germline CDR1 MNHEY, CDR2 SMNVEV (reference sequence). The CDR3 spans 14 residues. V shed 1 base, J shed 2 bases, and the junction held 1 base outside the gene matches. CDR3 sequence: CASSLWGGQETQYF. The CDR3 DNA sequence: TGTGCCAGCAGTTTATGGGGAGGGCAAGAGACCCAGTACTTC.